This paragraph covers one TCR beta chain sequence. Its matching antigen is unknown. The CDR3 has 12 amino acids. Germline V CDR1 and CDR2: ENHRY, SYGVKD. J lost 4 bases, V lost 8 bases, and 5 bases had no gene match. Produced via immunoSEQ multiplex PCR; TCRdb's table is partial and in-frame only. The table records about 84,000 clones, 70% to 90% of them present only once. The sample belongs to a study of T cell responses to AZD1222 COVID-19 vaccine. Study-level findings and limits: Among those given AZD1222, only five to seven were seropositive at baseline. CD4 TCRs linked to vaccination spanned spike, dominating at 160-218 and 743-854. The breadth and depth of Spike-specific TCRs increased once two AZD1222 doses had been given.

The source was peripheral blood, collected on day 0 of AZD1222 vaccination. The TCR comes from an adult in good health. The chain links TRBV10-3 to TRBJ2-7; 7 bases are a match to TRBD1. Written as DNA, the CDR3 is TGTGCCATCGGCGACAGGGCGTACGAGCAGTACTTC. This codes for CAIGDRAYEQYF.